The rows below give T cell receptor beta chains drawn from one sample of a study of identifying expanded T cells in peripheral blood. The assay was immunoSEQ multiplex PCR, and TCRdb's table has in-frame clones only and misses some. The repertoire holds about 110,000 clones, 88% seen once, with approximately 8% in the top ten. Sequencing used blood. These receptors all come from a person aged 18 to 75 in good health. The CDR3 runs from the conserved cysteine through the conserved F or W. A D gene is named only where the DNA matches it firmly. Expanded clones are given a class, and other clones once, few, many or no size at all.

>TRBD1|.|TRBV5-6|TRBJ2-3
TGTGCCAGCAGCTTGGGGCTTGAGGGGGCAGGAGATACGCAGTATTTT
CASSLGLEGAGDTQYF
>.|once|TRBV7-9|TRBJ2-5
TGTGCCAGCAGCCCAACGCGAGGCGGGGCCGGTGGGGAGACCCAGTACTTC
CASSPTRGGAGGETQYF
>TRBD1|few|TRBV5-8|TRBJ1-1
TGTGCCAGCACCCACCGGGACAGGGCGAACACTGAAGCTTTCTTT
CASTHRDRANTEAFF
>.|.|TRBV21-1|TRBJ2-7
TGTGCCAGCAGCAAAGCGGCCCAGCGGGGGGCTGAAGCCTACGAGCAGTACTTC
CASSKAAQRGAEAYEQYF
>.|.|TRBV6-5|TRBJ1-2
TGTGCCAGCAGGCCTTTGCGGGCCTCTAACTATGGCTACACCTTC
CASRPLRASNYGYTF
>.|.|TRBV28|TRBJ2-1
TGTGCCAGCAGTTCCCCGGGAATGTACAATGAGCAGTTCTTC
CASSSPGMYNEQFF
>.|.|TRBV19|TRBJ1-2
TGTGCCAGTATAGGACAGCCGTCCTATGGCTACACCTTC
CASIGQPSYGYTF
>TRBD2|.|TRBV7-9|TRBJ2-4
TGTGCCAGCAGCTTCCCGGGGGGAGCCAAAAACATTCAGTACTTC
CASSFPGGAKNIQYF
>.|.|TRBV7-9|TRBJ1-2
TGTGCCAGCGAGGGGGTAGCAAGCGACCGGGCTAACTATGGCTACACCTTC
CASEGVASDRANYGYTF
>TRBD2|few|TRBV2|TRBJ2-7
TGTGCCAGCAGTGAACTTCTTAGCGGGAGGGCCGTTTACGAGCAGTACTTC
CASSELLSGRAVYEQYF
>TRBD2|.|TRBV7-3|TRBJ2-7
TGTGCCAGCAGCTTAGCGGGGGGCAGCTACGAGCAGTACTTC
CASSLAGGSYEQYF
>TRBD1|.|TRBV7-9|TRBJ2-7
TGTGCCAGCAGCTTAGGAGCAGGGGGAACTTACGAGCAGTACTTC
CASSLGAGGTYEQYF
>TRBD1|.|TRBV7-3|TRBJ2-1
TGTGCCAGCAGCCCCACCCCATCGGGACAGGGGTACAATGAGCAGTTCTTC
CASSPTPSGQGYNEQFF
>.|.|TRBV5-6|TRBJ2-3
TGTGCCAGCAGCCCTCGACGCGGGGGCAATGCAGATACGCAGTATTTT
CASSPRRGGNADTQYF
>.|.|TRBV28|TRBJ1-4
TGTGCCAGCAGTTCAAGACAGGACCAAGTTGAAAAACTGTTTTTT
CASSSRQDQVEKLFF
>TRBD1|.|TRBV30|TRBJ1-5
TGTGCCTGGAGTGTACTTGGGACAGGCAGAATGGGCAATCAGCCCCAGCATTTT
CAWSVLGTGRMGNQPQHF
>.|.|TRBV7-3|TRBJ1-5
TGTGCCAGCAGCCCAGACGGCAATCAGCCCCAGCATTTT
CASSPDGNQPQHF
>TRBD2|few|TRBV2|TRBJ2-1
TGTGCCAGCAGACCGACTAGCGGGGGGACAGGGGAGCAGTTCTTC
CASRPTSGGTGEQFF
>.|.|TRBV11-2|TRBJ1-1
TGTGCCAGCACCCAAAACCGTCTTCTGAACACTGAAGCTTTCTTT
CASTQNRLLNTEAFF
>.|.|TRBV2|TRBJ1-1
TGTGCCACCGAGCAGGGTACGAACACTGAAGCTTTCTTT
CATEQGTNTEAFF
>.|.|TRBV10-3|TRBJ1-2
TGTGCCATCAGTGAACGGGCAGACTATGGCTACACCTTC
CAISERADYGYTF
>.|.|TRBV28|TRBJ2-7
TGTGCCAGCAGTCTTGGGGCAAGGCGAGAGCAGTACTTC
CASSLGARREQYF
>.|.|TRBV2|TRBJ2-7
TGTGCCAGCAGTGATGAGGGGTACGAGCAGTACTTC
CASSDEGYEQYF
>.|.|TRBV7-3|TRBJ1-2
TGTGCCAGCAGCTTAACGACAGACTATGGCTACACCTTC
CASSLTTDYGYTF
>.|.|TRBV7-2|TRBJ2-1
TGTGCCAGCAGCTTAGATTACCGAGCCAATGAGCAGTTCTTC
CASSLDYRANEQFF
>.|medium-sized|TRBV2|TRBJ1-6
TGTGCCAGCAGGGGGGAATTAGGCTCACCCCTCCACTTT
CASRGELGSPLHF
>TRBD1|.|TRBV15|TRBJ1-5
TGTGCCACCAGCAAGCACCCAGGGGGGAGCAATCAGCCCCAGCATTTT
CATSKHPGGSNQPQHF
>.|.|TRBV5-1|TRBJ2-7
TGCGCCAGCAGCTTGGGCCGAGTCTCCTACGAGCAGTACTTC
CASSLGRVSYEQYF
>.|.|TRBV5-6|TRBJ2-7
TGTGCCAGCAGCTTTCGTCTAGCTTACGGGGACCTCTACGAGCAGTACTTC
CASSFRLAYGDLYEQYF
>.|.|TRBV6-5|TRBJ1-2
TGTGCCAGCAGTTCCCCTCTAGGGAACAATGGCTACACCTTC
CASSSPLGNNGYTF
>.|.|TRBV4-1|TRBJ1-3
TGCGCCAGCAGCCAAGAAAGTCGGTGGAGCTCTGGAAACACCATATATTTT
CASSQESRWSSGNTIYF
>.|.|TRBV6-1|TRBJ1-3
TGTGCCAGCAGTGAATGGGGTCAGTCTGGAAACACCATATATTTT
CASSEWGQSGNTIYF
>TRBD2|.|TRBV11-3|TRBJ2-1
TGTGCCAGCAGCGTACGAGCTAGCGGGTCCTACAATGAGCAGTTCTTC
CASSVRASGSYNEQFF
>TRBD1|few|TRBV19|TRBJ2-7
TGTGCCACCTCGACGGGGGGACAGGGGTACGAGCAGTACTTC
CATSTGGQGYEQYF
>.|.|TRBV9|TRBJ2-1
TGTGCCAGCGGGGGGGCGATTCAGAACAATGAGCAGTTCTTC
CASGGAIQNNEQFF
>.|few|TRBV9|TRBJ1-6
TGTGCCAGCAGCGTAGACAATAATTCACCCCTCCACTTT
CASSVDNNSPLHF
>.|.|TRBV30|TRBJ1-3
TGTGCCTGGAGTGTTGGAGGGTCGGGAAACACCATATATTTT
CAWSVGGSGNTIYF
>TRBD2|.|TRBV18|TRBJ2-7
TGTGCCAGCTCACCAAGTGGATTAGCGGGAGTCGAGCAGTACTTC
CASSPSGLAGVEQYF
>TRBD1|.|TRBV7-2|TRBJ2-1
TGTGCCAGCAGCTCTACAGGGGTGAATGAGCAGTTCTTC
CASSSTGVNEQFF
>TRBD1|.|TRBV6-1|TRBJ2-7
TGTGCCAGCGTCCGGGACAGGGAGGGCGAGCAGTACTTC
CASVRDREGEQYF
>.|.|TRBV19|TRBJ1-3
TGTGCCAGTAGTATGTCTGGCAGCGGAAACACCATATATTTT
CASSMSGSGNTIYF
>TRBD1|.|TRBV4-1|TRBJ1-2
TGCGCCAGCAGCCCCCGGGACAGTAACTATGGCTACACCTTC
CASSPRDSNYGYTF
>TRBD2|.|TRBV7-9|TRBJ2-3
TGTGCCAGCAGCCCAGCGGGGACTAGCGGGGTGGCGAATACGCAGTATTTT
CASSPAGTSGVANTQYF
>.|.|TRBV30|TRBJ2-7
TGTGCCTGGGAACAGGGCTACGAGCAGTACTTC
CAWEQGYEQYF
>.|.|TRBV9|TRBJ1-1
TGTGCCAGCAGCGTATCCACCGGAGGCACTGAAGCTTTCTTT
CASSVSTGGTEAFF
>.|.|TRBV6-1|TRBJ2-7
TGTGCCTTTAACACGGGAGTAGCTGGCGAGCAGTACTTC
CAFNTGVAGEQYF
>.|.|TRBV20-1|TRBJ2-1
TGCAGTGGAGGCTCCTACAATGAGCAGTTCTTC
CSGGSYNEQFF
>.|.|TRBV9|TRBJ1-5
TGTGCCAGCAGCGTAGGTTCGGGAAGGGGGGATCAGCCCCAGCATTTT
CASSVGSGRGDQPQHF
>TRBD2|.|TRBV4-1|TRBJ2-5
TGCGCCAGCAGCCAAGAGCCCAGCGGGGTGCCCCAAGAGACCCAGTACTTC
CASSQEPSGVPQETQYF